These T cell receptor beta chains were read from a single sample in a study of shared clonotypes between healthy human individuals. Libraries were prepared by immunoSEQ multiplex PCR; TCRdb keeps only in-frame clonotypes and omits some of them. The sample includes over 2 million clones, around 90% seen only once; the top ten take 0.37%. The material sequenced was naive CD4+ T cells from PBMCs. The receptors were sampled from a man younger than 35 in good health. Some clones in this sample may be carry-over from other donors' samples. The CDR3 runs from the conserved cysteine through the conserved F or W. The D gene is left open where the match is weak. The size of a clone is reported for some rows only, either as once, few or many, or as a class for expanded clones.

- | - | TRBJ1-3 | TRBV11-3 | TGTGCCAGCAGCCCAGGAGGGGATGGGGGAAACACCATATATTTT | CASSPGGDGGNTIYF
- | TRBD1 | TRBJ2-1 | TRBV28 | TGTGCCAGCACTCAGGACAGGGACTACAATGAGCAGTTCTTC | CASTQDRDYNEQFF
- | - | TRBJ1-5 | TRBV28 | TGTGCCAGCGGGGCACCCTATAGCAATCAGCCCCAGCATTTT | CASGAPYSNQPQHF
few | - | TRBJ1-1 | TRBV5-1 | TGCGCCAGCAGCTGGATGGATGACACTGAAGCTTTCTTT | CASSWMDDTEAFF
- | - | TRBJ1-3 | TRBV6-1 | TGTGCCAGCAGTGAAGTCTGGCCTGGCAACACCATATATTTT | CASSEVWPGNTIYF
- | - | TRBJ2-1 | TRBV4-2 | TGTGCCAGCAGCCAAGGCGGGACCGACAGGAATGAGCAGTTCTTC | CASSQGGTDRNEQFF
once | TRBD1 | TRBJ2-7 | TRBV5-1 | TGCGCCAGCAGCCCGGGGACAGGGCAATACGAGCAGTACTTC | CASSPGTGQYEQYF
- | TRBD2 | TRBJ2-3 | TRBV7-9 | TGTGCCAGCAGCTTAGCCGCTACGACTAGCGGGAGGGGAACAGATACGCAGTATTTT | CASSLAATTSGRGTDTQYF
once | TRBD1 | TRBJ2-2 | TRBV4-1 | TGCGCCAGCACAAGACCGGGACAGGGCTCCGGGGAGCTGTTTTTT | CASTRPGQGSGELFF
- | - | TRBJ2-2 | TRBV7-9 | TGTGCCAGCTCCCTCAGGGGAACCGGGGAGCTGTTTTTT | CASSLRGTGELFF
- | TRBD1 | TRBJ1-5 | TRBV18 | TGTGCCAGCTCACAGGGACAGTCCAATCAGCCCCAGCATTTT | CASSQGQSNQPQHF
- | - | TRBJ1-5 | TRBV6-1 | TGTGCCAGCAGTGGCCCCGTTGCAGGAAATCAGCCCCAGCATTTT | CASSGPVAGNQPQHF
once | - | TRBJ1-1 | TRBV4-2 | TGTGCCAGCAGCCAAGATGGGGGGATCTCTGAAGCTTTCTTT | CASSQDGGISEAFF
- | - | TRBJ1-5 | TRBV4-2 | TGTGCCAGCAGCCAAGAACCCGGTCAGCCCCAGCATTTT | CASSQEPGQPQHF
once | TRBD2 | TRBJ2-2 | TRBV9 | TGTGCCAGCAGCCTAGCGGGAGGCCCCACCGGGGAGCTGTTTTTT | CASSLAGGPTGELFF
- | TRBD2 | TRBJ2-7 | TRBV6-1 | TGTGCCAGCCTACCTCTAGCGGACTCCTACGAGCAGTACTTC | CASLPLADSYEQYF
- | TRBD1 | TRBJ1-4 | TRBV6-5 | TGTGCCAGCAGTTACACCTGGACAGGGCTTAATGAAAAACTGTTTTTT | CASSYTWTGLNEKLFF
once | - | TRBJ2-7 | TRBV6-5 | TGTGCCAGCAGGCGGGGGCCACCTGCCGAGCAGTACTTC | CASRRGPPAEQYF